This T cell receptor beta chain derives from a study of T cells in Graves' hyperthyroidism and ophthalmopathy. Overall study results and limits: Ophthalmopathy prediction by the model preceded onset by a median about 6.5 months. Blood also showed most of the thyroid clonotypes that were expanded above 0.001.

This clonotype was counted at least ten times. What it binds is not known. TCR beta CDR3 sequences were amplified from RNA transcripts. In the first-round RT-PCR of the TCR CDR3, the HTBI primer set was used. TCRdb redid the calling of the multiplex PCR reads with MiXCR, one entry per CDR3 protein. The data contain roughly 250,000 distinct CDR3 sequences, roughly 15% of them seen just once; the ten biggest clones take up about 29%. This CDR3 is built from 14 residues. The germline CDR1 and CDR2 sequences are SGHTA and FQGTGA. After removal of 5 bases from V and 10 bases from J, the junction contained 8 bases not matched to a gene.

The specimen sequenced was blood. The rearrangement links TRBV7-3 to TRBJ2-1; 10 bases match TRBD1. This TCR was recovered from a woman younger than 35 with Graves' ophthalmopathy. CDR3 DNA sequence: TGTGCCAGCAGCAATGCGGGACAGGGGAAAGAGCAGTTCTTC. Its translation: CASSNAGQGKEQFF.